One sample yielded the 11 T cell receptor beta chains listed below, sequenced in a study of blood T cell repertoires in COVID-19. Assay: immunoSEQ multiplex PCR; the TCRdb copy retains only in-frame clones and omits some. The profile shows around 250,000 clones, 70% to 90% of them singletons. The specimen was peripheral blood. These receptors were obtained from a man between 18 and 35 years old with active or convalescent COVID-19.

The chain couples TRBV28 to TRBJ1-2, with a tentative D call TRBD1 (6 bases). The germline V and J ends were trimmed by 3 bases and 1 base, with 18 bases remaining between them. Looked up from germline, CDR1 is MDHEN and CDR2 is SYDVKM. The CDR3 sequence is 17 residues long. CDR3 sequence reads: CASSFYSDRQINYGYTF. In DNA, the CDR3 is TGTGCCAGCAGTTTCTACTCGGACAGACAGATTAACTATGGCTACACCTTC.

The chain carries TRBV6-1 and TRBJ1-2; D remains unclear. Trimming took off 4 bases at V and 3 bases at J, with 18 bases between the two ends. Germline V gives CDR1 MNHNS, CDR2 SASEGT. The CDR3 is 16 amino acids. Here the CDR3 reads CASSAFVADGDYGYTF. In nucleotides, the CDR3 is TGTGCCAGCAGTGCATTCGTGGCGGACGGGGACTATGGCTACACCTTC.

This chain uses TRBV4-1 with TRBJ2-1; possibly TRBD2 for D (6 bases). The V and J ends lost 9 bases and 8 bases respectively, with 11 bases between them. The germline V gene encodes CDR1 MGHRA and CDR2 YSYEKL. The CDR3 sequence is 11 residues long. The CDR3: CASTGGDEQFF. CDR3 DNA: TGCGCCAGTACCGGGGGAGATGAGCAGTTCTTC.

This clone was recorded a few times. The J gene is TRBJ2-7, the V gene TRBV19; 9 positions agree with TRBD1. The V segment lost 6 bases and the J segment 6 bases; nucleotides outside the gene matches: 6. The CDR3 extends over 13 amino acids. Germline CDR1 LNHDA, CDR2 SQIVND (reference sequence). This CDR3 is CASSLGTGREQYF. The CDR3 coding sequence is TGTGCCAGTAGCCTCGGGACAGGGCGCGAGCAGTACTTC.

V is TRBV5-1 and J is TRBJ2-5; D possibly corresponds to TRBD1 (6 bases). The CDR3 has 15 amino acids. Germline CDR1 and CDR2: SGHRS and YFSETQ. Trimming took 4 bases from V and 5 from J, leaving 18 bases between them. Written as DNA, the CDR3 is TGCGCCAGCAGCAAGACAGGCGGCAAGGGTGAGACCCAGTACTTC. Encoded protein: CASSKTGGKGETQYF. The variable domain in full, completed from reference TRBV5-1 and TRBJ2-5, reads KAGVTQTPRYLIKTRGQQVTLSCSPISGHRSVSWYQQTPGQGLQFLFEYFSETQRNKGNFPGRFSGRQFSNSRSEMNVSTLELGDSALYLCASSKTGGKGETQYFGPGTRLLVL.

CDR3 loop: CASSGGEGYEQYF. The CDR3, as DNA: TGTGCCAGCAGCGGCGGGGAGGGCTACGAGCAGTACTTC. V gene TRBV7-6 combines with J gene TRBJ2-7; TRBD2 matches at 7 bases. Germline CDR1 and CDR2: SGHVS and FNYEAQ. CDR3 size: 13 residues. Losses at the gene ends were 5 bases for V and 3 bases for J; bases not matched to a gene: 4.

The CDR3 coding sequence is TGTGCCAGCAGCCTAGTGGGCGGGGACACTGAAGCTTTCTTT. Encoded protein: CASSLVGGDTEAFF. The V and J genes are TRBV7-2 and TRBJ1-1; D is ambiguous. The CDR3 covers 14 residues. Trimming took off 5 bases at V and 3 bases at J, with 13 bases between the two ends. Germline lookup yields CDR1 SGHTA and CDR2 FQGNSA.

The chain carries TRBV19 and TRBJ2-1, with D unresolved. The V gene lost 5 bases and the J gene lost 5 bases, with 7 bases spanning the gap. Germline loops: CDR1 LNHDA, CDR2 SQIVND (reference sequence). The CDR3 is 12 amino acids. The CDR3 spells CASSVRDNEQFF. The DNA for the CDR3 is TGTGCCAGTAGTGTTCGGGACAATGAGCAGTTCTTC. The variable domain in full, completed from reference TRBV19 and TRBJ2-1, reads DGGITQSPKYLFRKEGQNVTLSCEQNLNHDAMYWYRQDPGQGLRLIYYSQIVNDFQKGDIAEGYSVSREKKESFPLTVTSAQKNPTAFYLCASSVRDNEQFFGPGTRLTVL.

The J gene is TRBJ1-1, the V gene TRBV4-3; D perhaps matches TRBD1 (5 bases). V shed 0 bases and J shed 1 base, with 12 bases lying between them. This CDR3 region has 16 residues. CDR1 is LGHNA, CDR2 YSLEER, per germline. The CDR3: CASSQEYGRANTEAFF. The CDR3 DNA follows: TGCGCCAGCAGCCAAGAATATGGCAGGGCGAACACTGAAGCTTTCTTT.

The CDR3 DNA reads TGTGCCAGCAGCTTAGTAACTAGCGGGTCCTACGAGCAGTACTTC. This translates into CASSLVTSGSYEQYF. The rearrangement uses TRBV7-2 and TRBJ2-7, with 9 bases aligning to TRBD2. Trimming cost V 1 base and J 1 base; bases outside gene matches: 2. Germline V lookup: CDR1 SGHTA, CDR2 FQGNSA. The CDR3 loop spans 15 amino acids.

V is TRBV30 and J is TRBJ2-6; D is uncertain. V lost 0 bases to trimming and J lost 3 bases, with 6 bases between them. Germline lookup yields CDR1 GTSNPN and CDR2 SVGIG (reference sequence). This CDR3 spans 14 amino acids. The CDR3 region is CAWSVFSGANVLTF. The CDR3 coding sequence is TGTGCCTGGAGTGTTTTTAGTGGGGCCAACGTCCTGACTTTC.